A selection of T cell receptor beta chains follows, all from one sample in a study of cytomegalovirus exposure and HLA in healthy donors. Sequencing used immunoSEQ multiplex PCR; TCRdb keeps in-frame clones, though not all of them. Here the sample spans more than 150,000 clones, over 80% being singletons. Sequencing was done on a sample of PBMCs. These receptors came from a girl aged 10-17 years in good health and CMV-seropositive. Each CDR3 is given with its conserved first and last residue. The order of the fields is J gene, clone size, D gene, V gene, CDR3 protein, CDR3 DNA. A D gene is named only where the DNA matches it firmly. Expanded clones are given a class, and other clones once, few, many or no size at all.

j_gene: TRBJ2-6
abundance: few
d_gene: -
v_gene: TRBV2
CDR3aa: CARNTGLRGANVLTF
CDR3nt: TGTGCCAGGAACACAGGGCTAAGGGGGGCCAACGTCCTGACTTTC

j_gene: TRBJ2-5
abundance: -
d_gene: -
v_gene: TRBV29-1
CDR3aa: CSLVALETQYF
CDR3nt: TGCAGCTTAGTCGCTTTGGAGACCCAGTACTTC

j_gene: TRBJ1-5
abundance: -
d_gene: -
v_gene: TRBV10-3
CDR3aa: CAISESRTASNQPQHF
CDR3nt: TGTGCCATCAGTGAGTCAAGGACAGCTAGCAATCAGCCCCAGCATTTT

j_gene: TRBJ2-1
abundance: -
d_gene: TRBD2
v_gene: TRBV7-9
CDR3aa: CASSSLLAGGLEQFF
CDR3nt: TGTGCCAGCAGCTCTCTACTAGCGGGAGGGCTAGAGCAGTTCTTC

j_gene: TRBJ1-1
abundance: -
d_gene: TRBD1
v_gene: TRBV29-1
CDR3aa: CSVGGGEPPGTEAFF
CDR3nt: TGCAGCGTTGGAGGGGGCGAGCCCCCGGGGACTGAAGCTTTCTTT

j_gene: TRBJ1-2
abundance: few
d_gene: TRBD1
v_gene: TRBV10-3
CDR3aa: CAISPDRNYGYTF
CDR3nt: TGTGCCATCAGCCCGGACAGGAACTATGGCTACACCTTC

j_gene: TRBJ2-7
abundance: -
d_gene: TRBD2
v_gene: TRBV9
CDR3aa: CASSPSGRPSYEQYF
CDR3nt: TGTGCCAGCAGCCCAAGCGGGAGGCCCTCCTACGAGCAGTACTTC

j_gene: TRBJ2-1
abundance: -
d_gene: -
v_gene: TRBV6-1
CDR3aa: CASTRRSQGSAEQFF
CDR3nt: TGTGCCAGCACGCGACGCTCCCAGGGGTCAGCTGAGCAGTTCTTC

j_gene: TRBJ2-7
abundance: few
d_gene: TRBD2
v_gene: TRBV10-1
CDR3aa: CASSLGGSSYEQYF
CDR3nt: TGCGCCAGCAGTTTGGGAGGGAGCTCCTACGAGCAGTACTTC

j_gene: TRBJ2-7
abundance: -
d_gene: -
v_gene: TRBV27
CDR3aa: CASSFEAASAVYEQYF
CDR3nt: TGTGCCAGCAGTTTCGAGGCCGCTAGCGCCGTCTACGAGCAGTACTTC

j_gene: TRBJ1-5
abundance: -
d_gene: -
v_gene: TRBV18
CDR3aa: CASSPPVAAPSQPQHF
CDR3nt: TGTGCCAGCTCACCACCGGTGGCAGCGCCAAGTCAGCCCCAGCATTTT

j_gene: TRBJ2-3
abundance: -
d_gene: -
v_gene: TRBV7-9
CDR3aa: CASAGDTQYF
CDR3nt: TGTGCCAGTGCGGGAGATACGCAGTATTTT

j_gene: TRBJ1-2
abundance: -
d_gene: -
v_gene: TRBV5-1
CDR3aa: CASSPDGGYGYTF
CDR3nt: TGCGCCAGCAGCCCGGACGGAGGCTATGGCTACACCTTC

j_gene: TRBJ2-1
abundance: -
d_gene: TRBD2
v_gene: TRBV9
CDR3aa: CASTVDGRGYNEQFF
CDR3nt: TGTGCCAGCACGGTTGACGGGAGGGGGTACAATGAGCAGTTCTTC

j_gene: TRBJ1-5
abundance: -
d_gene: -
v_gene: TRBV7-2
CDR3aa: CASSPRAFQPQHF
CDR3nt: TGTGCCAGCAGCCCGAGGGCTTTTCAGCCCCAGCATTTT

j_gene: TRBJ1-5
abundance: -
d_gene: TRBD1
v_gene: TRBV7-9
CDR3aa: CASSLDRGEQPQHF
CDR3nt: TGTGCCAGCAGCTTAGACAGGGGAGAACAGCCCCAGCATTTT

j_gene: TRBJ2-6
abundance: -
d_gene: TRBD2
v_gene: TRBV10-3
CDR3aa: CAIKVVAGGAGANVLTF
CDR3nt: TGTGCCATCAAAGTGGTAGCGGGAGGAGCAGGGGCCAACGTCCTGACTTTC

j_gene: TRBJ1-4
abundance: few
d_gene: -
v_gene: TRBV2
CDR3aa: CASSDPNSNEKLFF
CDR3nt: TGTGCCAGCAGTGACCCGAACAGTAATGAAAAACTGTTTTTT

j_gene: TRBJ1-1
abundance: -
d_gene: -
v_gene: TRBV21-1
CDR3aa: CASSKVGGTSSKAFF
CDR3nt: TGTGCCAGCAGCAAAGTTGGAGGAACATCGTCAAAAGCTTTCTTT

j_gene: TRBJ2-7
abundance: -
d_gene: -
v_gene: TRBV19
CDR3aa: CASSINPTSFPRDAYEQYF
CDR3nt: TGTGCCAGTAGTATTAATCCGACCTCCTTTCCCAGGGATGCCTACGAGCAGTACTTC

j_gene: TRBJ2-7
abundance: -
d_gene: TRBD2
v_gene: TRBV7-6
CDR3aa: CASSFLGGGSYEQYF
CDR3nt: TGTGCCAGCAGCTTTCTTGGCGGGGGCTCCTACGAGCAGTACTTC

j_gene: TRBJ1-1
abundance: -
d_gene: TRBD1
v_gene: TRBV2
CDR3aa: CASSEALPTGLWNTEAFF
CDR3nt: TGTGCCAGCAGTGAAGCGCTTCCGACAGGGCTCTGGAACACTGAAGCTTTCTTT

j_gene: TRBJ1-3
abundance: -
d_gene: -
v_gene: TRBV6-6
CDR3aa: CASSYMGSGFGNTIYF
CDR3nt: TGTGCCAGCAGTTACATGGGCAGTGGATTCGGAAACACCATATATTTT

j_gene: TRBJ2-7
abundance: -
d_gene: -
v_gene: TRBV6-5
CDR3aa: CASSYSLAGETYEQYF
CDR3nt: TGTGCCAGCAGTTACTCGTTGGCAGGTGAGACCTACGAGCAGTACTTC

j_gene: TRBJ1-3
abundance: few
d_gene: -
v_gene: TRBV10-2
CDR3aa: CASSVDRRLRGNTIYF
CDR3nt: TGCGCCAGCAGTGTAGACAGGAGGCTAAGGGGAAACACCATATATTTT

j_gene: TRBJ1-2
abundance: -
d_gene: TRBD1
v_gene: TRBV7-4
CDR3aa: CASSLWSRGRERGYTF
CDR3nt: TGTGCCAGCAGCTTATGGTCCAGGGGGCGAGAGCGTGGCTACACCTTC

j_gene: TRBJ1-2
abundance: -
d_gene: TRBD1
v_gene: TRBV27
CDR3aa: CASSPHSGTGQDGYTF
CDR3nt: TGTGCCAGCAGTCCCCACTCCGGGACAGGGCAAGATGGCTACACCTTC

j_gene: TRBJ1-5
abundance: -
d_gene: -
v_gene: TRBV2
CDR3aa: CASSEVGTNQPQHF
CDR3nt: TGTGCCAGCAGTGAAGTCGGTACCAATCAGCCCCAGCATTTT